A selection of T cell receptor beta chains follows, all from one sample in a study of T and B cells in COVID-19 patients. TCRdb itself ran the multiplex PCR reads through MiXCR, one entry per CDR3 protein. The table has 20,000 to 30,000 distinct CDR3 sequences, around a third seen once. The sample taken for sequencing was blood. The receptors derive from a human donor who had recovered from COVID-19. Both conserved end residues are part of each CDR3. The D gene is left open where the match is weak. Expanded clones are given a class, and other clones once, few, many or no size at all.

J gene: TRBJ2-1; D gene: TRBD2; clone size: many; V gene: TRBV29-1; CDR3 DNA: TGCAGCGCAAAAGGGGGGACTAGCGGGAGAATATACAATGAGCAGTTCTTC; CDR3 protein: CSAKGGTSGRIYNEQFF
J gene: TRBJ2-2; D gene: .; clone size: .; V gene: TRBV18; CDR3 DNA: TGTGCCAGCTCACCAATAGTCTCAGGGCCCGGGGAGCTGTTTTTT; CDR3 protein: CASSPIVSGPGELFF
J gene: TRBJ2-6; D gene: .; clone size: many; V gene: TRBV12-3/TRBV12-4; CDR3 DNA: TGTGCCAGCAAATTAGACTCTGGGGCCAACGTCCTGACTTTC; CDR3 protein: CASKLDSGANVLTF
J gene: TRBJ2-7; D gene: .; clone size: .; V gene: TRBV6-5; CDR3 DNA: TGTGCCAGCAGTTCCCTGGGGGGGCTGGGTAATGAGCAGTACTTC; CDR3 protein: CASSSLGGLGNEQYF
J gene: TRBJ1-2; D gene: .; clone size: many; V gene: TRBV11-1; CDR3 DNA: TGTGCCAGCAGCCCCCTTATGCGGGTAAGGGTCGTGCAGACTGGCTACACCTTC; CDR3 protein: CASSPLMRVRVVQTGYTF
J gene: TRBJ1-2; D gene: .; clone size: many; V gene: TRBV12-3/TRBV12-4; CDR3 DNA: TGTGCCAGCAGGGCGTCAGGGGCATATGGCTACACCTTC; CDR3 protein: CASRASGAYGYTF
J gene: TRBJ1-2; D gene: TRBD1; clone size: once; V gene: TRBV6-5; CDR3 DNA: TGTGCCAGCAGTCCCGGGACAGGGGTCGGGTATGGCTACACCTTC; CDR3 protein: CASSPGTGVGYGYTF
J gene: TRBJ2-1; D gene: .; clone size: few; V gene: TRBV5-6; CDR3 DNA: TGTGCCAGCAGCGCAGAGAGCCGCCGACGGGGCAATGAGCAGTTCTTC; CDR3 protein: CASSAESRRRGNEQFF
J gene: TRBJ1-1; D gene: .; clone size: .; V gene: TRBV20-1; CDR3 DNA: TGCAGTGTAGACTGGAGCATGAACACTGAAGCTTTCTTT; CDR3 protein: CSVDWSMNTEAFF
J gene: TRBJ2-1; D gene: TRBD1; clone size: .; V gene: TRBV12-3/TRBV12-4; CDR3 DNA: TGTGCCAGCAGTTCGGGACAGGGCAAGCACAATGAGCAGTTCTTC; CDR3 protein: CASSSGQGKHNEQFF
J gene: TRBJ1-1; D gene: TRBD1; clone size: once; V gene: TRBV20-1; CDR3 DNA: TGCAGTGCTAGACCTTTCGACAGGGCTGAAGCTTTCTTT; CDR3 protein: CSARPFDRAEAFF
J gene: TRBJ2-1; D gene: TRBD2; clone size: .; V gene: TRBV7-2; CDR3 DNA: TGTGCCAGCAGCCCGTTGAGCGGGATCAATGAGCAGTTCTTC; CDR3 protein: CASSPLSGINEQFF
J gene: TRBJ2-1; D gene: .; clone size: .; V gene: TRBV20-1; CDR3 DNA: TGCAGTGCTAGATTGAGCGGCTCCTACAATGAGCAGTTCTTC; CDR3 protein: CSARLSGSYNEQFF
J gene: TRBJ1-2; D gene: TRBD1; clone size: .; V gene: TRBV7-2; CDR3 DNA: TGTGCCAGCAGTTTGGGACAGAACTATGGCTACACCTTC; CDR3 protein: CASSLGQNYGYTF
J gene: TRBJ2-3; D gene: TRBD2; clone size: medium-sized; V gene: TRBV29-1; CDR3 DNA: TGCAGCGTTCCGACTAGCACTAGCACAGATACGCAGTATTTT; CDR3 protein: CSVPTSTSTDTQYF
J gene: TRBJ2-7; D gene: .; clone size: few; V gene: TRBV6-1; CDR3 DNA: TGTGCCAGCAGTTACACTAGAACCCCCTCCTTCTACGAGCAGTACTTC; CDR3 protein: CASSYTRTPSFYEQYF
J gene: TRBJ1-4; D gene: .; clone size: few; V gene: TRBV6-2/TRBV6-3; CDR3 DNA: TGTGCCAGCAGTTATGGGAACACTCGTAATGAAAAACTGTTTTTT; CDR3 protein: CASSYGNTRNEKLFF
J gene: TRBJ2-7; D gene: .; clone size: few; V gene: TRBV6-5; CDR3 DNA: TGTGCCAGCAGTTACTCGAGAGGGAACTACGAGCAGTACTTC; CDR3 protein: CASSYSRGNYEQYF
J gene: TRBJ2-7; D gene: TRBD1; clone size: .; V gene: TRBV19; CDR3 DNA: TGTGCCAGCAGCACCGGGACAGGGGGCTACGAGCAGTACTTC; CDR3 protein: CASSTGTGGYEQYF
J gene: TRBJ2-7; D gene: TRBD1; clone size: .; V gene: TRBV11-2; CDR3 DNA: TGTGCCAGCAGCGTGGGGACAGGATCCTACGAGCAGTACTTC; CDR3 protein: CASSVGTGSYEQYF
J gene: TRBJ2-5; D gene: TRBD2; clone size: few; V gene: TRBV6-5; CDR3 DNA: TGTGCCAGCAGTTACCTGCGGGGGGCGGGAGAGACCCAGTACTTC; CDR3 protein: CASSYLRGAGETQYF
J gene: TRBJ1-3; D gene: .; clone size: .; V gene: TRBV5-5; CDR3 DNA: TGTGCCAGCACCTTGACCTCTGGAAACACCATATATTTT; CDR3 protein: CASTLTSGNTIYF
J gene: TRBJ2-7; D gene: .; clone size: .; V gene: TRBV27; CDR3 DNA: TGTGCCAGCAGTCTTGGGGGCTACGAGCAGTACTTC; CDR3 protein: CASSLGGYEQYF
J gene: TRBJ2-1; D gene: .; clone size: few; V gene: TRBV20-1; CDR3 DNA: TGCAGTGCTAGAGATCGGGGGACCTATGAGCAGTTCTTC; CDR3 protein: CSARDRGTYEQFF
J gene: TRBJ2-3; D gene: TRBD2; clone size: .; V gene: TRBV6-1; CDR3 DNA: TGTGCCAGCAGTCCAACTAGCGGGAGTGCAGATACGCAGTATTTT; CDR3 protein: CASSPTSGSADTQYF
J gene: TRBJ2-1; D gene: .; clone size: medium-sized; V gene: TRBV27; CDR3 DNA: TGTGCCAGCACCGGAGGGAATGAGCAGTTCTTC; CDR3 protein: CASTGGNEQFF
J gene: TRBJ1-3; D gene: .; clone size: .; V gene: TRBV6-5; CDR3 DNA: TGTGCCAGCAGTGCCTACGGGGCCAGAGGAAACACCATATATTTT; CDR3 protein: CASSAYGARGNTIYF
J gene: TRBJ1-2; D gene: TRBD1; clone size: few; V gene: TRBV5-4; CDR3 DNA: TGTGCCAGCAGCCCCGGGACAGCTAACTATGGCTACACCTTC; CDR3 protein: CASSPGTANYGYTF
J gene: TRBJ2-7; D gene: .; clone size: .; V gene: TRBV5-1; CDR3 DNA: TGCGCCAGCAAGGGCAACTCCTACGAGCAGTACTTC; CDR3 protein: CASKGNSYEQYF
J gene: TRBJ1-1; D gene: .; clone size: .; V gene: TRBV20-1; CDR3 DNA: TGCAGTGCTAGGCACCACCGGGCGAACACTGAAGCTTTCTTT; CDR3 protein: CSARHHRANTEAFF